This T cell receptor beta chain was retrieved from a study of long-term antiretroviral therapy in people with HIV. Whole-study results and caveats: Increased diversity was seen after ART, yet it remained lower than in transplant donor controls. Versus controls, repertoires in people with HIV had narrower CDR3 length ranges.

Every one of the donors gave at least one pre-ART PBMC sample and at least two post-ART PBMC samples. There were no participants with HIV treated outside the United States. Looked up from germline, CDR1 is MGHRA and CDR2 is YSYEKL. V dropped 0 bases and J dropped 5 bases, with 19 bases sitting between them. This CDR3 is 17 amino acids long. Runs used v3.0 of the immunoSEQ assay and were done at survey level. This table comes from immunoSEQ multiplex PCR, and its TCRdb copy is limited to in-frame clones, with some not included. The table has about 21,000 clones, about 70% seen once. With regard to this clone: Antigen unknown.

The source material was unsorted PBMCs, sampled 0.5 years before starting antiretroviral therapy. The origin of this receptor is a young man with HIV. The gene calls are TRBV4-1 and TRBJ1-2, with D possibly being TRBD1 (5 bases). CDR3 DNA sequence: TGCGCCAGCAGCCAAGATTTAAAACAGGACGGCAGATATGGCTACACCTTC. This gives the protein CASSQDLKQDGRYGYTF.